This record concerns one TCR beta chain sequence. Its target is not known. RNA was extracted from bulk tissue without any cell sorting. The normal lung tissue was taken more than 3 cm from the tumor edge. Newly diagnosed lung cancer patients had thoracic surgery in China, August–late 2014, without prior chemotherapy. These data come from a study of tumor and adjacent non-tumor tissue in lung cancer. At the level of the study: Each sample yielded about 4.17 million productive TCRbeta reads on average. The study, taken as a whole, reports: Normal lung showed higher cumulative top 100 clone frequency than tumor.

Three rounds of nested PCR, following a modified ARM-PCR protocol, produced the TCRbeta library. MiXCR, run by TCRdb on the multiplex PCR reads, gives a single entry per CDR3 protein. Of tens of thousands of distinct CDR3 sequences in the sample, roughly 60% were seen once. The CDR3 is 18 residues long. Trimming at V came to 3 bases and at J to 7 bases, leaving 13 bases not matched to a gene. The germline gives CDR1 LGHNA, CDR2 YNFKEQ. The clonotype originates from a woman between 35 and 50 years old with non-small cell lung cancer. This sequence joins TRBV4-2 and TRBJ2-3, with 13 bases that match TRBD2. The sample taken for sequencing was distant non-tumor lung tissue. The chain's CDR3 is CASSHRALLAGGRNTQYF. Written as DNA, the CDR3 is TGTGCCAGCAGCCACAGGGCCTTACTAGCGGGAGGGAGAAATACGCAGTATTTT.